This TCR beta chain is from a study of OX40 agonist ivuxolimab in advanced cancers. Study observations and caveats: No antigen was identified for the clonally expanded peripheral T cells. More expanded clones were found, on average, in CD8+ than in CD4+ T cells.

In regard to this clone: What it recognizes is unknown.

Only in-frame clones appear in the TCRdb table, and some are missing; sequencing was by immunoSEQ multiplex PCR. The profile shows roughly 79,000 clones, over 80% of them singletons. V dropped 5 bases and J dropped 1 base, with 14 bases sitting between them. The CDR3 contains 14 residues. Germline values: CDR1 GTSNPN, CDR2 SVGIG (reference sequence). The input for sequencing was CD4+ or CD8+ T cells sorted from blood, taken in a trial of the OX40 agonist ivuxolimab. The rearrangement links TRBV30 to TRBJ1-1; D unclear. The receptor was isolated from an adult with an advanced solid tumor such as melanoma, head and neck, liver or kidney cancer. DNA for the CDR3: TGTGCCTGGGCCCGTTTGGTTTCGAACACTGAAGCTTTCTTT. Protein: CAWARLVSNTEAFF. The variable domain in full, with the rest retrieved from reference TRBV30 and TRBJ1-1, is SQTIHQWPATLVQPVGSPLSLECTVEGTSNPNLYWYRQAAGRGLQLLFYSVGIGQISSEVPQNLSASRPQDRQFILSSKKLLLSDSGFYLCAWARLVSNTEAFFGQGTRLTVV.